The 12 T cell receptor beta chains presented below share a single source sample, sequenced in a study of sequential checkpoint blockade in melanoma. Treatment given: randomized to nivolumab then ipilimumab (arm A) or the reverse (arm B). Measured with immunoSEQ multiplex PCR; TCRdb has only the in-frame clones, and not every one. The sample lists about 28,000 clones; about 83% were seen once. Sequences were derived from CD8+ T cells sorted from blood (inferred from file names), sampled from a patient given nivolumab and ipilimumab in sequence. These receptors all stem from a human donor with melanoma.

This chain links TRBV5-5 with TRBJ2-2; TRBD1 matches at 7 bases. The CDR3 has 15 amino acids. Trimming removed 1 base from V and 6 bases from J; junction bases left unmatched: 6. Per the germline V gene, CDR1 is SGHKS and CDR2 is YYEKEE (reference sequence). As DNA, the CDR3 is TGTGCCAGCAGCTTGCCCAGGGGGTTTTCCGGGGAGCTGTTTTTT. Its translation is CASSLPRGFSGELFF.

The gene calls are TRBV7-9 and TRBJ2-7, with 10 nucleotides matching TRBD2. Germline lookup yields CDR1 SEHNR and CDR2 FQNEAQ (reference sequence). After removal of 6 bases from V and 2 bases from J, the junction contained 13 bases not matched to a gene. The CDR3 loop spans 17 amino acids. CDR3 residues: CASSTIKPGTSAYEQYF. In nucleotides, the CDR3 is TGTGCCAGCAGTACGATAAAACCCGGGACTAGCGCCTACGAGCAGTACTTC.

The chain employs TRBV21-1 and TRBJ2-7; the D segment call TRBD1 is taken from the table without a DNA check. TRBV21-1 is a pseudogene. This CDR3 comprises 16 residues. Written as DNA, the CDR3 is TGTGCCAGCAGTAGAGGGGGACGGAGGTCAACCTACGAGCAGTACTTC. It codes for CASSRGGRRSTYEQYF.

The chain has TRBV4-3 and TRBJ2-1; 13 bases are shared with TRBD2. V lost 4 bases and J lost 8; bases outside the gene matches: 5. The length of the CDR3 is 15 residues. Germline V gene data show CDR1 as LGHNA and CDR2 as YSLEER. The DNA for the CDR3 is TGCGCCAGCAGCCTTACTAGCGGGGGGGCGTATGAGCAGTTCTTC. It translates to CASSLTSGGAYEQFF.

The chain employs TRBV9 and TRBJ2-4; possibly TRBD1 for D (7 bases). Looked up from germline, CDR1 is SGDLS and CDR2 is YYNGEE. The CDR3 totals 18 residues. Trimming removed 4 bases at V and 5 bases at J, with 25 bases between. The CDR3 DNA sequence: TGTGCCAGCAGCCCCAGACAGGGAGGCGGGACGCGCGAAAACATTCAGTACTTC. It specifies CASSPRQGGGTRENIQYF.

This clone was detected a few times. The CDR3 loop is CASTWTFDSGNTIYF. CDR3 coding DNA: TGCGCCAGCACTTGGACATTTGACTCTGGAAACACCATATATTTT. V and J are TRBV4-1 and TRBJ1-3; maybe TRBD1 (5 bases). This CDR3 region has 15 residues. From germline, CDR1 is MGHRA and CDR2 YSYEKL. V lost 7 bases and J 0 bases, leaving 13 bases between the germline ends.

The chain carries TRBV11-3 and TRBJ1-5; no clear D. Germline-derived CDR1 and CDR2 are SGHNT and YENEEA. CDR3 length equals 13 residues. Trimming left V 9 bases short and J 3 bases short, with 12 bases between. The CDR3 sequence is CARIWLLNQPQHF. As DNA, the CDR3 is TGTGCCAGGATCTGGTTACTCAATCAGCCCCAGCATTTT.

The rearrangement joins TRBV4-3 to TRBJ2-7; 11 bases map to TRBD1. This CDR3 is built from 16 residues. CDR1 and CDR2 from the germline V gene are LGHNA and YSLEER. V was pared by 4 bases and J by 6 bases, with 11 bases of the junction left unmatched. This CDR3 is CASSPNLGQGATEQYF. The DNA of the CDR3 is TGCGCCAGCAGCCCCAATCTCGGACAGGGGGCGACCGAGCAGTACTTC.

This clone was seen only once. The chain has TRBV9 and TRBJ1-1, with TRBD1 matching 8 bases. With V trimmed by 1 base and J by 5 bases, 4 bases remained unmatched. The CDR3 is 14 residues long. Germline assignment: CDR1 SGDLS and CDR2 YYNGEE. DNA of the CDR3: TGTGCCAGCAGCGTATCGGGACAGGTGACTGAAGCTTTCTTT. This gives the protein CASSVSGQVTEAFF.

This clone was seen just once. The chain is built from TRBV9 and TRBJ2-7; TRBD2 matches at 11 bases. The CDR3 is made up of 16 amino acids. Looked up from germline, CDR1 is SGDLS and CDR2 is YYNGEE. The V and J ends lost 0 bases and 5 bases, in that order; junction bases with no gene match: 7. The CDR3 reads CASSVGLAGGFDEQYF. Written as DNA, the CDR3 is TGTGCCAGCAGCGTAGGGTTAGCGGGAGGGTTCGACGAGCAGTACTTC.

The gene calls are TRBV7-9 and TRBJ1-3; D gene unclear. From germline, CDR1 is SEHNR and CDR2 FQNEAQ (reference sequence). The CDR3 sequence is 15 residues long. The V and J ends lost 3 bases and 0 bases respectively, with 9 bases between them. CDR3 loop: CASSLAAVSGNTIYF. The CDR3 bases are TGTGCCAGCAGCTTGGCCGCGGTCTCTGGAAACACCATATATTTT. The whole variable domain, remainder taken from reference TRBV7-9 and TRBJ1-3, is DTGVSQNPRHKITKRGQNVTFRCDPISEHNRLYWYRQTLGQGPEFLTYFQNEAQLEKSRLLSDRFSAERPKGSFSTLEIQRTEQGDSAMYLCASSLAAVSGNTIYFGEGSWLTVV.

This clone showed up just once. The chain recombines TRBV11-2 with TRBJ2-2, with D unclear. V was clipped by 5 bases and J by 4 bases, with 5 bases between them. The CDR3 covers 12 residues. The germline V gene has CDR1 SGHAT and CDR2 FQNNGV. Here the CDR3 DNA reads TGTGCCAGCAGCCCGGGCACCGGGGAGCTGTTTTTT. Amino acids: CASSPGTGELFF. The whole variable domain, remainder taken from reference TRBV11-2 and TRBJ2-2, is EAGVAQSPRYKIIEKRQSVAFWCNPISGHATLYWYQQILGQGPKLLIQFQNNGVVDDSQLPKDRFSAERLKGVDSTLKIQPAKLEDSAVYLCASSPGTGELFFGEGSRLTVL.